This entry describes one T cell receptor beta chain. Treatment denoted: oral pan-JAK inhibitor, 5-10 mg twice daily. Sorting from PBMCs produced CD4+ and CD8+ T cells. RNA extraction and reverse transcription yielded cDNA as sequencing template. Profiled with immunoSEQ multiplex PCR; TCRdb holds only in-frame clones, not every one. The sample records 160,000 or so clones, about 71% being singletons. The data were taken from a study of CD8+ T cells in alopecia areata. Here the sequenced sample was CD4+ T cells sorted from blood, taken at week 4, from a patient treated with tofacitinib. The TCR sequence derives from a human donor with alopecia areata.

The CDR3 coding sequence is TGTGCCAGCAGACCCCGATTAGGGATGGATGAAAAACTGTTTTTT. Protein sequence: CASRPRLGMDEKLFF. The chain employs TRBV7-9 and TRBJ1-4; no reliable D call. Trimming left V 6 bases short and J 6 bases short, with 17 bases between. This CDR3 is built from 15 residues. CDR1 and CDR2 from the germline V gene are SEHNR and FQNEAQ (reference sequence).